These T cell receptor beta chains were read from a single sample in a study of blood T cell repertoires in COVID-19. Libraries were prepared by immunoSEQ multiplex PCR; TCRdb keeps only in-frame clonotypes and omits some of them. The profile shows over 90,000 clones, around 84% of them singletons. Material: peripheral blood. All receptors derive from a human donor in a cohort sampled during active COVID-19. Each CDR3 is given with its conserved first and last residue. The order of the fields is J gene, D gene, V gene, clone size, CDR3 protein, CDR3 DNA. A D gene is named only where the DNA matches it firmly. Only some rows state a clone size, as once, few, many or a class for expanded clones.

J: TRBJ1-1; D: NA; V: TRBV5-4; size: NA; CDR3: CASHPYGGRLDTEAFF; DNA: TGTGCCAGCCACCCATACGGGGGGCGTCTGGACACTGAAGCTTTCTTT
J: TRBJ2-7; D: TRBD1; V: TRBV27; size: few; CDR3: CASSLATGVREQYF; DNA: TGTGCCAGCAGTTTGGCGACAGGGGTACGCGAGCAGTACTTC
J: TRBJ1-1; D: TRBD1; V: TRBV29-1; size: NA; CDR3: CSDHEPFTGTGGTEAFF; DNA: TGCAGCGACCATGAGCCCTTTACCGGGACAGGGGGTACTGAAGCTTTCTTT
J: TRBJ2-1; D: NA; V: TRBV11-2; size: NA; CDR3: CASSFFGNEQFF; DNA: TGTGCCAGCAGCTTTTTCGGCAATGAGCAGTTCTTC
J: TRBJ2-3; D: NA; V: TRBV19; size: NA; CDR3: CASSSRDKDTQYF; DNA: TGTGCCAGTAGTTCCCGGGACAAAGATACGCAGTATTTT
J: TRBJ2-1; D: NA; V: TRBV5-1; size: NA; CDR3: CASSFGMGEQFF; DNA: TGCGCCAGCAGCTTCGGGATGGGAGAGCAGTTCTTC
J: TRBJ2-1; D: NA; V: TRBV6-1; size: NA; CDR3: CASSEALAPAAYNEQFF; DNA: TGTGCCAGCAGTGAAGCTTTGGCCCCAGCGGCGTACAATGAGCAGTTCTTC
J: TRBJ2-1; D: TRBD2; V: TRBV18; size: NA; CDR3: CASSPPLAGGKNEQFF; DNA: TGTGCCAGCTCACCACCGCTAGCGGGGGGGAAAAATGAGCAGTTCTTC
J: TRBJ1-1; D: NA; V: TRBV6-6; size: NA; CDR3: CASSLTSGTEAFF; DNA: TGTGCCAGCAGTTTAACCTCGGGCACTGAAGCTTTCTTT
J: TRBJ2-1; D: TRBD2; V: TRBV7-2; size: NA; CDR3: CASSSPVVAGSGEQFF; DNA: TGTGCCAGCAGCTCCCCGGTGGTAGCGGGGTCCGGTGAGCAGTTCTTC